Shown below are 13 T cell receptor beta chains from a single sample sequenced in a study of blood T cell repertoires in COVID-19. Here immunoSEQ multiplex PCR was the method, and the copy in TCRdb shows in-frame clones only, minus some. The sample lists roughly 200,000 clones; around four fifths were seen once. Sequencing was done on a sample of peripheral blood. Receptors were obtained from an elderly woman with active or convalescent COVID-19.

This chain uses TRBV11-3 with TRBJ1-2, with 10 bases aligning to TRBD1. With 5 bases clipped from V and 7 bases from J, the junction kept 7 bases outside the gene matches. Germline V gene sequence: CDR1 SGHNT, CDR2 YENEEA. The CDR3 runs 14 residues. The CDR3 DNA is TGTGCCAGCAGCCTGGGACAGGGGACCTTTGGCTACACCTTC. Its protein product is CASSLGQGTFGYTF.

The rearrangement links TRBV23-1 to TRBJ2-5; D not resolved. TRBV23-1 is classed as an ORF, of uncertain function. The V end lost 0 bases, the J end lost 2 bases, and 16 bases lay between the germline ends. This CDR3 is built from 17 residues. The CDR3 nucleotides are TGCGCCAGCAGTCAATCCAATCCCCCCTGGCCTCAAGAGACCCAGTACTTC. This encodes CASSQSNPPWPQETQYF.

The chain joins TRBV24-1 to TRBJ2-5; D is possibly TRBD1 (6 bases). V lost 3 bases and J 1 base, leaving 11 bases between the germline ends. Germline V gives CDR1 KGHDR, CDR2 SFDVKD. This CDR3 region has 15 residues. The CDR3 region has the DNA TGTGCCACCAGTGATCCTTTGGACAGCCAAGAGACCCAGTACTTC. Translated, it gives CATSDPLDSQETQYF.

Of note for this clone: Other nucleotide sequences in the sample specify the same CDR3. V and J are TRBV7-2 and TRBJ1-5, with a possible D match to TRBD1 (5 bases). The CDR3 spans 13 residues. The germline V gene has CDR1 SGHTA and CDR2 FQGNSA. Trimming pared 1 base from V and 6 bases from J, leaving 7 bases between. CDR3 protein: CASSLGRGQPQHF. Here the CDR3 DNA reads TGTGCCAGCAGCTTAGGAAGGGGTCAGCCCCAGCATTTT. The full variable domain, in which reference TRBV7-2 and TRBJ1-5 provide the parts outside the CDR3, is GAGVSQSPSNKVTEKGKDVELRCDPISGHTALYWYRQSLGQGLEFLIYFQGNSAPDKSGLPSDRFSAERTGGSVSTLTIQRTQQEDSAVYLCASSLGRGQPQHFGDGTRLSIL.

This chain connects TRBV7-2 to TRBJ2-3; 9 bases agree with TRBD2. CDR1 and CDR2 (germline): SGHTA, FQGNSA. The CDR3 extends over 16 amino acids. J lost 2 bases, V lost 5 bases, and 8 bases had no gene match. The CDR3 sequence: CASSPGSGGYTDTQYF. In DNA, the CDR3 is TGTGCCAGCAGCCCGGGGAGCGGGGGGTACACAGATACGCAGTATTTT.

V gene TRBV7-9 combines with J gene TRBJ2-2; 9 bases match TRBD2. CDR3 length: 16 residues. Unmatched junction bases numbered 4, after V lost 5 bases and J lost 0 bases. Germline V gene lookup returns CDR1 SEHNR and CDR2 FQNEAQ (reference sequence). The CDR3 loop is CASSRTSVSNTGELFF. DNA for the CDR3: TGTGCCAGCAGCAGGACTAGCGTATCGAACACCGGGGAGCTGTTTTTT.

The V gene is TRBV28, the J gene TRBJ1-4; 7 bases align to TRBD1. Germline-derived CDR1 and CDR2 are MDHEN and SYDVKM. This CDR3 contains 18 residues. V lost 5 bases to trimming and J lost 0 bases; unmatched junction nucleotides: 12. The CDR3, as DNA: TGTGCCAGCAGTCCGCACCCGGGACAGATCGCAACTAATGAAAAACTGTTTTTT. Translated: CASSPHPGQIATNEKLFF.

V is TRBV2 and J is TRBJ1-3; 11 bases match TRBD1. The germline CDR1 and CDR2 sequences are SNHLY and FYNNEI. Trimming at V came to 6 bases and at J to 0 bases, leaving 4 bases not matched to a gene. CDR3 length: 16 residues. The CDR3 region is CASSNGQGASGNTIYF. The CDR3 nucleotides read TGTGCCAGCAGCAACGGACAGGGGGCCTCTGGAAACACCATATATTTT.

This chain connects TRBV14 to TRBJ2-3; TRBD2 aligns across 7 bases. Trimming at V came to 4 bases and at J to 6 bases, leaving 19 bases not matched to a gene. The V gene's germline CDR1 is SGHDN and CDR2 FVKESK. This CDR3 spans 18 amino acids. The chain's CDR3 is CASSRTSDLGGLADTQYF. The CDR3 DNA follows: TGTGCCAGCAGCCGCACTAGCGATCTAGGAGGGTTAGCGGATACGCAGTATTTT.

The CDR3: CASSFRRETQYF. CDR3 bases: TGTGCCAGCAGCTTTCGGAGAGAGACCCAGTACTTC. The chain employs TRBV7-2 and TRBJ2-5, with D unclear. The germline V gene has CDR1 SGHTA and CDR2 FQGNSA. V was clipped by 3 bases and J by 4 bases, with 6 bases between them. The CDR3 consists of 12 residues.

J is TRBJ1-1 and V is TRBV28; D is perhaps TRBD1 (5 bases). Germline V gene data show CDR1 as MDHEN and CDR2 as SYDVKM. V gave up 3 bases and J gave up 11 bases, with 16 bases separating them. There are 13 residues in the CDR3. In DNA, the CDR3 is TGTGCCAGCAGTTTTCGGACACCCCAGGTGGCTTTCTTT. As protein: CASSFRTPQVAFF.

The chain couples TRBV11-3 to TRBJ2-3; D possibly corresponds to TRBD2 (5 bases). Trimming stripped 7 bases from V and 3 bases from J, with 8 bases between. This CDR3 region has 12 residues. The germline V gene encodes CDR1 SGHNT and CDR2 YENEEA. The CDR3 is CASNRGTDTQYF. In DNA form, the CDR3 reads TGTGCCAGCAACAGAGGGACAGATACGCAGTATTTT.

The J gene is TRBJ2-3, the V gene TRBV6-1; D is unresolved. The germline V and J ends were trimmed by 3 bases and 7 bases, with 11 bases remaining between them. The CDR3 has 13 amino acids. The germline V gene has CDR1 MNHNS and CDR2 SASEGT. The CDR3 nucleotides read TGTGCCAGCAGTGACCCGCTGCCTAATACGCAGTATTTT. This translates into CASSDPLPNTQYF.